These 28 T cell receptor beta chains came from one sample sequenced in a study of blood T cell repertoires in COVID-19. Sequencing was performed with immunoSEQ multiplex PCR; in TCRdb, only in-frame clones are kept and a portion is missing. The sample contains about 210,000 clones, approximately 82% of which appear only once. The specimen sequenced was peripheral blood. These receptors were collected from a woman aged 40 to 55 with acute or convalescent COVID-19.

V usage is TRBV6-6 and J usage is TRBJ2-7, with unresolved D. Germline CDR1 and CDR2: MNHNY and SVGAGI (reference sequence). Trimming shortened V by 6 bases and J by 3 bases, and 6 bases separated the two germline ends. There are 11 residues in the CDR3. CDR3 in amino acids: CASSHFYEQYF. The CDR3 DNA follows: TGTGCCAGCAGCCACTTCTACGAGCAGTACTTC.

The CDR3 nucleotides read TGTGCCTGGAGTGCGGGTCCTAGCAATCAGCCCCAGCATTTT. Protein sequence: CAWSAGPSNQPQHF. The V gene is TRBV30, the J gene TRBJ1-5; D gene uncertain. With 1 base removed from V and 0 bases from J, the gap between germline ends came to 7 bases. This CDR3 is 14 amino acids long. CDR1 GTSNPN and CDR2 SVGIG come from the germline V gene (reference sequence).

This CDR3 is CASSQAGTGGSNYGYTF. The CDR3 DNA sequence: TGCGCCAGCAGCCAAGCCGGGACAGGGGGCTCTAACTATGGCTACACCTTC. The rearrangement links TRBV4-3 to TRBJ1-2; 12 bases agree with TRBD1. The CDR3 loop spans 17 amino acids. Germline V gene data show CDR1 as LGHNA and CDR2 as YSLEER. The trim removed 1 base at V and 0 bases at J, leaving 3 bases unmatched.

The chain recombines TRBV5-1 with TRBJ2-1; D possibly corresponds to TRBD2 (7 bases). This CDR3 spans 16 amino acids. The V end lost 4 bases, the J end lost 7 bases, and 21 bases lay between the germline ends. Germline assignment: CDR1 SGHRS and CDR2 YFSETQ. The CDR3: CASSSRRGGPKNEQFF. CDR3 coding DNA: TGCGCCAGCAGCAGCCGGAGGGGGGGACCGAAGAATGAGCAGTTCTTC.

This chain connects TRBV7-9 to TRBJ2-7; TRBD1 is a possible D gene (6 bases). CDR1 is SEHNR, CDR2 FQNEAQ, per germline (reference sequence). The CDR3 has 14 amino acids. V lost 2 bases and J lost 6, with 14 bases in between. This chain's CDR3 is CASSLSGTLSEQYF. The CDR3 DNA is TGTGCCAGCAGCTTATCCGGGACACTAAGCGAGCAGTACTTC.

This clone was seen just once. The rearrangement uses TRBV24-1 and TRBJ2-6, with 9 bases that match TRBD1. V was clipped by 6 bases and J by 0 bases; unmatched bases: 17. The germline CDR1 and CDR2 sequences are KGHDR and SFDVKD. The length of the CDR3 is 21 residues. The DNA of the CDR3 is TGTGCCACCAGTACCACGCGGGGGACAGGGTTTTTCGGCTCTGGGGCCAACGTCCTGACTTTC. It specifies CATSTTRGTGFFGSGANVLTF.

CDR3 protein: CSAFSGNTEAFF. DNA for the CDR3: TGCAGCGCGTTCAGCGGGAACACTGAAGCTTTCTTT. V gene TRBV29-1 combines with J gene TRBJ1-1; D unresolved. V gave up 7 bases and J gave up 1 base, with 10 bases separating them. CDR1 and CDR2 (germline): SQVTM, ANQGSEA. This CDR3 is built from 12 residues.

The rearrangement joins TRBV29-1 to TRBJ2-1; tentatively, D is TRBD2 (6 bases). Between the trimmed V and J ends, which lost 5 bases and 15 bases, there was a span of 17 bases. CDR1 is SQVTM, CDR2 ANQGSEA, per germline. This CDR3 spans 11 amino acids. CDR3 coding DNA: TGCAGCGTTCTAAGGACTACGACCCTGTTCTTC. It yields the protein CSVLRTTTLFF.

A few counts support this clone. The CDR3 region is CASSESGRGQYF. The CDR3 nucleotides are TGTGCCAGCAGTGAATCCGGCCGGGGGCAGTACTTC. The V gene is TRBV6-1, the J gene TRBJ2-7; TRBD2 is a possible D gene (5 bases). With 2 bases removed from V and 9 bases from J, the gap between germline ends came to 11 bases. The germline V gene encodes CDR1 MNHNS and CDR2 SASEGT. The CDR3 is 12 amino acids.

The rearrangement uses TRBV5-8 and TRBJ2-1; 12 nucleotides agree with TRBD1. CDR3 length: 13 residues. Losses at the gene ends were 3 bases for V and 10 bases for J; bases not matched to a gene: 2. Germline loops: CDR1 SGHTS, CDR2 YDEGEE. CDR3: CASSWDRGREQFF. The CDR3 bases are TGTGCCAGCAGCTGGGACAGGGGGCGGGAGCAGTTCTTC.

On this clone itself: The germline gene is not matched at one end of the junction; a read error may be the cause. The chain has TRBV11-2 and TRBJ1-2; no firm D call. The germline gives CDR1 SGHAT, CDR2 FQNNGV. There are 18 residues in the CDR3. CDR3 DNA: TGTGCCAGCAGCTTAGGAAGTGGCGGGGTCCTCTTTAACCATGGCTACACCTTC. It is translated as CASSLGSGGVLFNHGYTF.

The V gene is TRBV27, the J gene TRBJ1-2, with 7 bases identical to TRBD1. Per the germline V gene, CDR1 is MNHEY and CDR2 is SMNVEV (reference sequence). The CDR3 consists of 13 residues. V trimming: 10 bases; J trimming: 8 bases; junction bases outside the gene matches: 13. CDR3 DNA sequence: TGTGCCACCAGGGGGGCAGCAAGTGGGGGCTACACCTTC. This encodes CATRGAASGGYTF.

CDR3: CASSLRTTANTEAFF. The CDR3, as DNA: TGTGCCAGCAGCTTAAGGACGACAGCGAACACTGAAGCTTTCTTT. The V gene is TRBV11-2, the J gene TRBJ1-1; a weak D match, TRBD1 (5 bases). This CDR3 contains 15 residues. V was pared by 2 bases and J by 1 base, with 11 bases between. Germline CDR1 is SGHAT and CDR2 is FQNNGV.

The CDR3 nucleotides read TGTGCCAGTAGGTCTACACAGGGGGCCGATCAGCCCCAGCATTTT. Protein product: CASRSTQGADQPQHF. The chain carries TRBV19 and TRBJ1-5, with 9 bases aligning to TRBD1. This CDR3 contains 15 residues. V gave up 6 bases and J gave up 5 bases; unmatched junction bases: 8. Germline loops: CDR1 LNHDA, CDR2 SQIVND (reference sequence). Together with reference TRBV19 and TRBJ1-5, the CDR3 gives the full variable domain: DGGITQSPKYLFRKEGQNVTLSCEQNLNHDAMYWYRQDPGQGLRLIYYSQIVNDFQKGDIAEGYSVSREKKESFPLTVTSAQKNPTAFYLCASRSTQGADQPQHFGDGTRLSIL.

The chain employs TRBV2 and TRBJ2-3; perhaps TRBD1 as D (6 bases). The germline V and J ends were trimmed by 0 bases and 0 bases, with 16 bases remaining between them. This CDR3 region has 18 residues. Per germline, CDR1 SNHLY and CDR2 FYNNEI. The CDR3 spells CASSEAATAQGSTDTQYF. In DNA, the CDR3 is TGTGCCAGCAGTGAAGCGGCGACAGCCCAGGGGAGCACAGATACGCAGTATTTT.

This rearrangement joins TRBV3-1 (or the pseudogene TRBV3-2) to TRBJ2-3; D is unresolved. Looked up from germline, CDR1 is LGHDT and CDR2 is YNNKEL (reference sequence). Trimming stripped 6 bases from V and 2 bases from J, with 6 bases between. The CDR3 has 12 amino acids. The CDR3 bases are TGTGCCAGCAGTTCTTACACAGATACGCAGTATTTT. It is translated as CASSSYTDTQYF.

This sequence joins TRBV5-1 and TRBJ2-3; D uncertain. The CDR3 has 12 amino acids. Looked up from germline, CDR1 is SGHRS and CDR2 is YFSETQ. The ends were cut back, 4 bases at V and 4 bases at J, with 7 bases in the middle. The DNA of the CDR3 is TGCGCCAGCAGCGTCACTTCAGATACGCAGTATTTT. It yields the protein CASSVTSDTQYF.

V and J are TRBV9 and TRBJ1-1; 7 bases agree with TRBD1. The V segment lost 2 bases and the J segment 4 bases; nucleotides outside the gene matches: 2. Germline V gives CDR1 SGDLS, CDR2 YYNGEE. This CDR3 is 13 amino acids long. The CDR3 loop reads CASSVHRGTEAFF. The CDR3 coding sequence is TGTGCCAGCAGCGTCCACAGGGGCACTGAAGCTTTCTTT.

The V call is TRBV20-1, the J call TRBJ1-1, with unresolved D. Germline CDR1 DFQATT, CDR2 SNEGSKA (reference sequence). This CDR3 has 12 amino acids. Between the trimmed V and J ends, which lost 3 bases and 4 bases, there was a span of 9 bases. The CDR3 DNA sequence: TGCAGTGCTAGTGTGGTTAGCACTGAAGCTTTCTTT. This encodes CSASVVSTEAFF.

V gene TRBV29-1 combines with J gene TRBJ2-7; D remains ambiguous. This CDR3 has 14 residues. Trimming took off 2 bases at V and 2 bases at J, with 13 bases between the two ends. Germline CDR1 reads SQVTM; CDR2 reads ANQGSEA. The CDR3 region is CSVESPTDTYEQYF. CDR3 in DNA: TGCAGCGTTGAAAGTCCTACAGACACCTACGAGCAGTACTTC.

This chain links TRBV2 with TRBJ2-6, with TRBD1 as a possible D gene (6 bases). CDR3 length: 15 amino acids. V was cut by 5 bases and J by 2 bases, with 10 bases left in between. CDR1 is SNHLY and CDR2 is FYNNEI in the germline V gene. Here the CDR3 DNA reads TGTGCCAGCAGTAAACAGGGTACTGGGGCCAACGTCCTGACTTTC. This gives the protein CASSKQGTGANVLTF.

The V gene is TRBV14, the J gene TRBJ1-6, with 9 bases fitting TRBD1. CDR3 length: 19 amino acids. Germline values: CDR1 SGHDN, CDR2 FVKESK. V was clipped by 3 bases and J by 7 bases; unmatched bases: 16. In nucleotides, the CDR3 is TGTGCCAGCAGCCATCGGAGACTTAAGACAGGGGGGGAGAATTCACCCCTCCACTTT. This sequence encodes CASSHRRLKTGGENSPLHF. The whole variable domain, filled in from reference TRBV14 and TRBJ1-6, reads EAGVTQFPSHSVIEKGQTVTLRCDPISGHDNLYWYRRVMGKEIKFLLHFVKESKQDESGMPNNRFLAERTGGTYSTLKVQPAELEDSGVYFCASSHRRLKTGGENSPLHFGNGTRLTVT.

The V and J genes are TRBV4-1 and TRBJ2-3; D is ambiguous. Trimming left V 0 bases short and J 7 bases short, with 8 bases between. Germline CDR1 is MGHRA and CDR2 is YSYEKL. The CDR3 is made up of 13 amino acids. The CDR3 spells CASSQEPEYTQYF. The CDR3 DNA reads TGCGCCAGCAGCCAAGAACCTGAGTATACGCAGTATTTT.

This clone came up once. The rearrangement uses TRBV29-1 and TRBJ1-4, with 7 bases lining up with TRBD1. Germline trimming cut 8 bases from V and 7 bases from J; bases unmatched to any gene: 4. The length of the CDR3 is 11 residues. Germline CDR1 reads SQVTM; CDR2 reads ANQGSEA. This chain's CDR3 is CSSRQGEKLFF. CDR3 coding DNA: TGCAGCTCTAGACAGGGTGAAAAACTGTTTTTT.

This clone was seen a single time. The J gene is TRBJ1-1, the V gene TRBV3-1 (or the pseudogene TRBV3-2); maybe TRBD1 (5 bases). Germline values: CDR1 LGHDT, CDR2 YNNKEL (reference sequence). The CDR3 contains 13 residues. V was trimmed by 9 bases and J by 0 bases, leaving 11 bases between them. CDR3 in amino acids: CASSRGVNTEAFF. The DNA for the CDR3 is TGTGCCAGTTCCCGGGGGGTGAACACTGAAGCTTTCTTT.

This sequence joins TRBV21-1 and TRBJ1-2. TRBV21-1 is termed a pseudogene. There are 18 residues in the CDR3. The CDR3 DNA is TGTGCCAGCAGCAATACAACATTGGGGGGTATCTCTAACTATGGCTACACCTTC. Translated, it gives CASSNTTLGGISNYGYTF.

This clone has a single count. The rearrangement joins TRBV3-1 (or the pseudogene TRBV3-2) to TRBJ2-7; 8 nucleotides match TRBD2. The CDR3 covers 19 residues. Germline values: CDR1 LGHDT, CDR2 YNNKEL (reference sequence). V shed 4 bases, J shed 2 bases, and the junction held 19 bases outside the gene matches. The CDR3 is CASSPSPGGQGTKTYEQYF. In nucleotides, the CDR3 is TGTGCCAGCAGCCCCTCGCCGGGGGGGCAGGGGACTAAAACCTACGAGCAGTACTTC.

Turning to this clone: At one end the junction does not follow the germline gene, possibly because of a read error. The chain carries TRBV14 and TRBJ2-2; maybe TRBD2 (5 bases). Germline CDR1 is SGHDN and CDR2 is FVKESK. This CDR3 spans 15 amino acids. The CDR3, as DNA: TGTGCCAGATTCGGGTGGTACTTACTACACCGGGGAGCTGTTTTT. Its translation: CARFGWYLLHRGAVF.